The clone carrying this TCR beta chain was counted at least ten times. The antigen remains unidentified. This sample was included in a study of spatial heterogeneity in lung cancer. Study-level information: There was a strong correlation between the counts of TCR transcripts measured in tumor regions and a T cell transcriptional module score that was calculated from matched bulk RNA-seq.

Time point denoted: sample taken at primary tumor resection. Donation came from some 73 patients with untreated early-stage non-small cell lung cancer. Whole RNA was taken from tumor, nontumor lung or frozen PBMC; it was then sequenced unsorted. A single record per CDR3 protein comes from TCRdb applying MiXCR to the 5' RACE reads. The sample shows some 23,000 distinct CDR3 sequences, more than 8% of them seen only once. Study-level findings and limits: Intratumoral expanded alpha and beta TCR counts were found to track tumor mutation counts.

Material: lung tumor tissue, obtained at surgery. The source of this sequence is a male donor with early-stage non-small cell lung cancer.

The CDR3 here is CASRGMRGLGAYEQYF. Written as DNA, the CDR3 is TGTGCCAGCAGGGGGATGAGGGGACTAGGTGCCTACGAGCAGTACTTC. The chain has TRBV6-2 or TRBV6-3 and TRBJ2-7, with TRBD2 matching 8 bases. The V gene end was trimmed by 6 bases and the J gene end by 2 bases; junction bases not matched to a gene: 12. CDR1 is MNHEY and CDR2 is SVGEGT in the germline V gene. CDR3 length: 16 amino acids.